This TCR beta chain was sequenced during a study of stem cell transplantation in POMP-related autoinflammatory disease. This CDR3 has 13 residues. Trimming removed 1 base from V and 5 bases from J, with 7 bases in between. The germline CDR1 and CDR2 sequences are SGHNT and YENEEA. Using immunoSEQ multiplex PCR, the repertoire was profiled, and TCRdb retains in-frame clones only, with some absent. The sample includes over 60,000 clones, roughly 93% of them seen just once. The TCR was taken from a human patient with POMP-related autoinflammation and immune dysregulation (PRAID). The graft donor may be the source of some T cells. The gene calls are TRBV11-3 and TRBJ2-3; D call uncertain. The sample in question was CD4+ T cells from PBMCs, obtained after stem cell transplantation. The CDR3 loop is CASSLAPGDTQYF. The CDR3 nucleotides read TGTGCCAGCAGCTTAGCCCCGGGAGATACGCAGTATTTT. The whole variable domain, remainder taken from reference TRBV11-3 and TRBJ2-3, is EAGVVQSPRYKIIEKKQPVAFWCNPISGHNTLYWYLQNLGQGPELLIRYENEEAVDDSQLPKDRFSAERLKGVDSTLKIQPAELGDSAVYLCASSLAPGDTQYFGPGTRLTVL.